This paragraph covers one T cell receptor beta chain sequence. Antigen: not known. The germline V gene has CDR1 SGHNT and CDR2 YYREEE (reference sequence). The CDR3 runs to 18 residues. Unmatched junction bases numbered 11, after V lost 2 bases and J lost 0 bases. Assay: immunoSEQ multiplex PCR; the TCRdb copy retains only in-frame clones and omits some. The sample includes tens of thousands of clones, around 90% of them seen just once. During the collection period, no donor immune events like infections were recorded. This sample stems from a study of identifying expanded T cells in peripheral blood. Points from the study as a whole: Technical replicates showed around 1.3 changed clones; approximately 2 weeks about 16.4; four weeks 19. Variance in clone template counts between approximately two-week samples significantly increased with total template count across all healthy donors.

Sequenced sample: blood. V usage is TRBV5-4 and J usage is TRBJ1-3; 7 bases fit TRBD1. This clonotype was sampled from a person aged 18-69 years in good health. The CDR3 reads CASSLRGGVAVSGNTIYF. CDR3 coding DNA: TGTGCCAGCAGCTTAAGAGGGGGCGTGGCGGTCTCTGGAAACACCATATATTTT.